This T cell receptor beta chain was recovered during a study of spatial heterogeneity in lung cancer. V dropped 3 bases and J dropped 4 bases, with 7 bases sitting between them. The CDR3 loop spans 13 amino acids. As to time point: blood at routine non-recurrence follow-up after resection. Extraction of whole RNA from tumor, nontumor lung or frozen PBMC preceded unsorted sequencing. Each CDR3 protein gets one entry after TCRdb re-called the 5' RACE reads with MiXCR. This table has tens of thousands of distinct CDR3 sequences, approximately 12% appearing once. The sample in question was PBMCs, obtained at follow-up. The chain recombines TRBV12-3 or TRBV12-4 with TRBJ1-5; D remains ambiguous. The source is a male donor with early-stage non-small cell lung cancer. The CDR3 reads CASSFQLNQPQHF. The CDR3 bases are TGTGCCAGCAGTTTTCAGTTAAATCAGCCCCAGCATTTT.